One and the same sample provided the 2 T cell receptor beta chains below, sequenced in a study of T cell repertoires in cytomegalovirus infection. TCRdb re-called the reads through MiXCR, storing one row per CDR3 protein. The repertoire consists of about 920,000 distinct CDR3 sequences, with roughly 30% occurring once and the leading ten covering 11% to 15%. No antigen is known for these receptors. The source was cultured CD8+ T cells from PBMCs, collected from culture after CMV antigen stimulation. These receptors all come from a human donor in good health (CMV status not recorded). Some clones in this sample may be carry-over from other donors' samples.

This clonotype was seen a few times. The rearrangement joins TRBV5-1 to TRBJ1-2; TRBD1 agrees at 9 bases. The trim removed 7 bases at V and 0 bases at J, leaving 7 bases unmatched. The CDR3 runs to 15 residues. CDR1 and CDR2 from the germline V gene are SGHRS and YFSETQ. CDR3 bases: TGCGCCAGCGCCGGGACAGGGATATCTAACTATGGCTACACCTTC. Translating gives CASAGTGISNYGYTF.

This clonotype was seen a handful of times. The chain joins TRBV7-9 to TRBJ2-5; 9 nucleotides line up with TRBD2. CDR1 and CDR2 from the germline V gene are SEHNR and FQNEAQ (reference sequence). Losses at the gene ends were 5 bases for V and 3 bases for J; bases not matched to a gene: 16. The CDR3 is 18 amino acids. CDR3 protein: CASSRDWAGGPMEETQYF. In DNA, the CDR3 is TGTGCCAGCAGCCGGGACTGGGCGGGGGGGCCTATGGAAGAGACCCAGTACTTC.